The sequence of this T cell receptor beta chain was determined in a study of blood T cell repertoires in COVID-19. At the level of the study: Donors in the United States, Italy and Spain gave samples during acute or convalescent COVID-19.

CDR1 DFQATT and CDR2 SNEGSKA come from the germline V gene (reference sequence). Germline trimming cut 3 bases from V and 8 bases from J; bases unmatched to any gene: 15. This CDR3 spans 16 amino acids. In the original processing: Reference gene primer amplification yielded estimated nucleated cell counts. Sequencing used immunoSEQ multiplex PCR; TCRdb keeps in-frame clones, though not all of them. The V and J calls and the clone size are those of that table, but D and trimming were determined from the DNA. The sample consists of around 72,000 clones, roughly 87% of them appearing once. This chain joins TRBV20-1 and TRBJ2-1; 8 bases line up with TRBD2. Sequencing was performed on peripheral blood. The clonotype originates from a human donor in a cohort sampled during active COVID-19. The CDR3 DNA is TGCAGTGCTAGTAGGATCGGGACTAGATGGGTCGATGAGCAGTTCTTC. Its protein is CSASRIGTRWVDEQFF.